The subject of this entry is one TCR beta chain. This entry comes from a study of healthy donors' naive CD4 and CD8 T cells. CD4+CD8-CD45RO-CD45RA+ cells were naive CD4+; CD8+CD4-CD45RA+CD27bright cells were naive CD8+. Each TCR library used 500 ng of total RNA and a linear amplification protocol. One entry per CDR3 protein results from TCRdb running MiXCR on the reads. Of about 200,000 distinct CDR3 sequences in the sample, 65% to 75% were seen once. After removal of 8 bases from V and 1 base from J, the junction contained 8 bases not matched to a gene. This CDR3 contains 14 residues. Sequencing used naive CD4+ and CD8+ T cells sorted from blood, pooled from several donors. The sequence was collected from a pool of human donors in good health; the sample pools cells from several healthy donors. This chain joins TRBV12-3 or TRBV12-4 and TRBJ2-7, with 7 bases fitting TRBD2. The CDR3 DNA is TGTGCCAGCCACCCTAGCGGAAGTTCCTACGAGCAGTACTTC. It is translated as CASHPSGSSYEQYF.